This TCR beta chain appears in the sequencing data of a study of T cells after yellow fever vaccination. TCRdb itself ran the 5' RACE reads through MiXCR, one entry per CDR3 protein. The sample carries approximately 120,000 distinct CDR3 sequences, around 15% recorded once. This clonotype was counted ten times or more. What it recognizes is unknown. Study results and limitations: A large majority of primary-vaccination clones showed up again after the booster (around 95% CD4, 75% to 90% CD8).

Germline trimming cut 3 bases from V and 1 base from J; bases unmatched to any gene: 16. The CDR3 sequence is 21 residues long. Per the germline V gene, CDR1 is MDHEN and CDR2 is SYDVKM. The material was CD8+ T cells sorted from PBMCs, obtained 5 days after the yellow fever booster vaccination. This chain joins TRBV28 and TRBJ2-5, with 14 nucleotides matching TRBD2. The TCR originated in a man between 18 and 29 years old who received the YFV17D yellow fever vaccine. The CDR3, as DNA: TGTGCCAGCAGTTTGGGGGCGCCGGGACTAGCGGGGGCTTACCTCCAAGAGACCCAGTACTTC. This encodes CASSLGAPGLAGAYLQETQYF.